The clone carrying this T cell receptor (beta chain) was seen only once. Antigen: not known. By flow cytometry, patients selected for sequencing had shown an expansion of CD8+CD57+ cells. These data are taken from a study of CD8+CD57+ T cells in acquired aplastic anemia. Genomic DNA, the template, was used for profiling of the TCR beta VDJ and CDR3. In TCRdb, the reads were re-called with MiXCR into one record per CDR3 protein. The data show roughly 220,000 distinct CDR3 sequences, less than 75% seen once. Study-wide findings and caveats: Patient and control CD8+ Simpson's diversity was not significantly different. There were approximately 27 CD8+ CDR3 sequences that occurred in both patients and controls.

The junction had 1 base not matched to a gene; V was cut back by 2 bases and J by 4 bases. The CDR3 extends over 13 amino acids. Looked up from germline, CDR1 is SGHRS and CDR2 is YFSETQ. This sequence originates from a human donor with aplastic anemia. The rearrangement joins TRBV5-1 to TRBJ2-3; 7 positions agree with TRBD1. Sequencing was done on a sample of sorted CD4+, CD8+, or CD8+CD57+ T cells (not recorded which) from PBMCs. The CDR3 DNA follows: TGCGCCAGCAGCTTCCAGGGGGCAGATACGCAGTATTTT. Its translation is CASSFQGADTQYF.